This T cell receptor (beta chain) was sequenced during a study of blood T cell repertoires in COVID-19. Germline V gene lookup returns CDR1 SGHKS and CDR2 YYEKEE (reference sequence). This CDR3 is built from 14 residues. Trimming at V came to 6 bases and at J to 3 bases, leaving 6 bases not matched to a gene. Repertoires were generated with immunoSEQ multiplex PCR, while TCRdb's copy carries only in-frame clones and drops some. The table lists 300,000 to 400,000 clones, roughly 90% of them singletons, with roughly 1% in the top ten. Ages ranged from about 18 to 90 years, with residence in 24 US areas.

The chain has TRBV5-5 and TRBJ2-7; 10 bases agree with TRBD1. The sample comprised PBMCs or T cells enriched from blood (not recorded which). The TCR originated in a woman aged 25 to 39 who had recovered from COVID-19. The CDR3 DNA sequence: TGTGCCAGCATCCCGGGACAGGGGCGCTACGAGCAGTACTTC. Translated: CASIPGQGRYEQYF.